This T cell receptor (beta chain) was documented in a study of shared clonotypes between healthy human individuals. This CDR3 contains 13 residues. The V gene lost 6 bases and the J gene lost 2 bases, with 9 bases spanning the gap. Germline V lookup: CDR1 LNHDA, CDR2 SQIVND (reference sequence). Using immunoSEQ multiplex PCR, the repertoire was profiled, and TCRdb retains in-frame clones only, with some absent. The table shows some 1.5 million clones, with around 97% occurring only once. The receptor was derived from a young man in good health. The chain combines TRBV19 with TRBJ2-3; D is undetermined. Material: naive CD4+ T cells sorted from blood. Subset specified: CD45RA+ positively selected. The CDR3 loop is CASRPSVTDTQYF. The CDR3 DNA reads as TGTGCCAGTAGGCCGAGCGTCACAGATACGCAGTATTTT.